The rows below give T cell receptor beta chains drawn from one sample of a study of CD4 and CD8 cells across lung adenocarcinoma regions. TCRdb reanalysed the PCR reads using MiXCR and keeps one entry per CDR3 protein. Of 11,000 or so distinct CDR3 sequences in the sample, approximately 50% were seen once. Sequences were obtained from CD8+ T cells from the center of a lung tumor. These receptors all stem from a female donor with lung adenocarcinoma. The CD4 and CD8 labels of this study may be unreliable. Each CDR3 is given with its conserved first and last residue. A D gene is named only where the DNA matches it firmly. Clone sizes are given selectively: once, few, many, or a class where the clone is expanded.

D gene: .; V gene: TRBV4-1; J gene: TRBJ1-6; clone size: .; CDR3 DNA: TGCGCCAGCAGCCAAGATAGGATACAGCCTCATTCACCCCTCCACTTT; CDR3 protein: CASSQDRIQPHSPLHF
D gene: TRBD2; V gene: TRBV11-1; J gene: TRBJ2-3; clone size: many; CDR3 DNA: TGTGCCAGCAGTAATAGGGGCGGGGGGCACACAGATACGCAGTATTTT; CDR3 protein: CASSNRGGGHTDTQYF
D gene: .; V gene: TRBV9; J gene: TRBJ1-2; clone size: many; CDR3 DNA: TGTGCCAGCAGCAATATTCAGGGGAATGGTGGCTACACCTTC; CDR3 protein: CASSNIQGNGGYTF
D gene: .; V gene: TRBV6-1; J gene: TRBJ2-7; clone size: medium-sized; CDR3 DNA: TGTGCCAGCAGACAAGGATCCTACGAGCAGTACTTC; CDR3 protein: CASRQGSYEQYF
D gene: TRBD1; V gene: TRBV10-3; J gene: TRBJ2-1; clone size: few; CDR3 DNA: TGTGCCATCACTGCGGGACAGGGGGCCAATGAGCAGTTCTTC; CDR3 protein: CAITAGQGANEQFF
D gene: .; V gene: TRBV7-2; J gene: TRBJ2-5; clone size: .; CDR3 DNA: TGTGCCAGCAGCTTAGTAGGCCCGGAGACCCAGTACTTC; CDR3 protein: CASSLVGPETQYF
D gene: TRBD1; V gene: TRBV6-5; J gene: TRBJ2-1; clone size: few; CDR3 DNA: TGTGCCAGCAGTTACCAGGGGGTCCAGTTCTTC; CDR3 protein: CASSYQGVQFF
D gene: .; V gene: TRBV6-1; J gene: TRBJ2-3; clone size: .; CDR3 DNA: TGTGCCAGCAGGAAAGGGGGTGCGGGCACCGGGGCGCAGTATTTT; CDR3 protein: CASRKGGAGTGAQYF
D gene: .; V gene: TRBV6-1; J gene: TRBJ2-1; clone size: .; CDR3 DNA: TGTGCCAGCAGTGAGGACTGGGCGGACAATGAGCAGTTCTTC; CDR3 protein: CASSEDWADNEQFF
D gene: TRBD1; V gene: TRBV6-5; J gene: TRBJ2-6; clone size: .; CDR3 DNA: TGTGCCAGCAGTTACGACAGGGCCTCTCAAGGGGCCAACGTCCTGACTTTC; CDR3 protein: CASSYDRASQGANVLTF
D gene: TRBD2; V gene: TRBV10-2; J gene: TRBJ2-1; clone size: .; CDR3 DNA: TGCGCCAGCAGAGTAGCGGGAGGGCCGCACAATGAGCAGTTCTTC; CDR3 protein: CASRVAGGPHNEQFF
D gene: .; V gene: TRBV27; J gene: TRBJ1-1; clone size: many; CDR3 DNA: TGTGCCAGCAGTTTAGGCCCTCCGGACGTCTGGGGGGGTACCACTGAAGCTTTCTTT; CDR3 protein: CASSLGPPDVWGGTTEAFF
D gene: TRBD2; V gene: TRBV6-2/TRBV6-3; J gene: TRBJ2-1; clone size: .; CDR3 DNA: TGTGCCAGCAGTTACTCCCCTTCTAGCGGGGATCCCAATGAGCAGTTCTTC; CDR3 protein: CASSYSPSSGDPNEQFF
D gene: .; V gene: TRBV6-1; J gene: TRBJ1-5; clone size: medium-sized; CDR3 DNA: TGTGCCAGCAGTGACAATAGCAATCAGCCCCAGCATTTT; CDR3 protein: CASSDNSNQPQHF
D gene: TRBD2; V gene: TRBV27; J gene: TRBJ2-1; clone size: .; CDR3 DNA: TGTGCCAGCCGGGGGAGCGGGAGGGGTTACAATGAGCAGTTCTTC; CDR3 protein: CASRGSGRGYNEQFF
D gene: .; V gene: TRBV7-2; J gene: TRBJ2-1; clone size: .; CDR3 DNA: TGTGCCAGCAGATCGTACAATGAGCAGTTCTTC; CDR3 protein: CASRSYNEQFF
D gene: .; V gene: TRBV10-3; J gene: TRBJ2-3; clone size: .; CDR3 DNA: TGTGCGGGGGGGGGGGGGGGGGGGGGGCAAGATACGCAGTATTTT; CDR3 protein: CAGGGGGGGQDTQYF
D gene: TRBD2; V gene: TRBV6-1; J gene: TRBJ2-7; clone size: .; CDR3 DNA: TGTGCCAGCAGGGGGAGCGGGGGCCCAAACACAGATACGCAGTACTTC; CDR3 protein: CASRGSGGPNTDTQYF
D gene: .; V gene: TRBV12-3/TRBV12-4; J gene: TRBJ2-3; clone size: medium-sized; CDR3 DNA: TGTGCCAGCAGTTTAGGTCAGAGTCTGACGGCTAGCACAGATACGCAGTATTTT; CDR3 protein: CASSLGQSLTASTDTQYF
D gene: .; V gene: TRBV10-1; J gene: TRBJ2-3; clone size: .; CDR3 DNA: TGCGCCAGCAGTGAGTCGACTGCCAAAAACACGCAGTATTTT; CDR3 protein: CASSESTAKNTQYF
D gene: .; V gene: TRBV14; J gene: TRBJ1-1; clone size: few; CDR3 DNA: TGTGCCAGAAGGGCTGTGAACACTGAAGCTTTCTTT; CDR3 protein: CARRAVNTEAFF
D gene: .; V gene: TRBV6-5; J gene: TRBJ2-1; clone size: few; CDR3 DNA: TGTGCCAGCAGTTTTGATCCCTACAATGAGCAGTTCTTC; CDR3 protein: CASSFDPYNEQFF
D gene: TRBD1; V gene: TRBV6-1; J gene: TRBJ2-1; clone size: .; CDR3 DNA: TGTGCCAGCAGCACCGCGGGGACAGGTTTCTTCTCCTACGAGCAGTTCTTC; CDR3 protein: CASSTAGTGFFSYEQFF
D gene: .; V gene: TRBV4-1; J gene: TRBJ2-7; clone size: few; CDR3 DNA: TGCGCCAGCAGCCAACGGACAGCAAGCTACGAGCAGTACTTC; CDR3 protein: CASSQRTASYEQYF
D gene: TRBD1; V gene: TRBV10-3; J gene: TRBJ2-1; clone size: .; CDR3 DNA: TGTGCCATCAGAGGGACAGGGGAAATGCGGGGGAATGAGCAGTTCTTC; CDR3 protein: CAIRGTGEMRGNEQFF
D gene: .; V gene: TRBV27; J gene: TRBJ2-5; clone size: .; CDR3 DNA: TGTGCGGGCAGTGGGGGCCGGGACCAAGATACCCAGTACTTT; CDR3 protein: CAGSGGRDQDTQYF
D gene: TRBD2; V gene: TRBV6-1; J gene: TRBJ2-1; clone size: few; CDR3 DNA: TGTGCCAGCAGTGCCAAATTAGCGGGAGTAAACGGGCAGTTCTTC; CDR3 protein: CASSAKLAGVNGQFF
D gene: TRBD2; V gene: TRBV6-1; J gene: TRBJ2-3; clone size: .; CDR3 DNA: TGTGCGAGCAGTGGGGGCGGGGGGCAAGAGACGCAGTATTTT; CDR3 protein: CASSGGGGQETQYF
D gene: .; V gene: TRBV6-1; J gene: TRBJ2-4; clone size: few; CDR3 DNA: TGTGCCAGCAGTCTGGCACTTCTAGCCAAAAACATTCAGTACTTC; CDR3 protein: CASSLALLAKNIQYF
D gene: .; V gene: TRBV27; J gene: TRBJ2-1; clone size: many; CDR3 DNA: TGTGCCAGCAGCCCTCAGGGGGGGGGGCGGTCGAATGAGCAGTTCTTC; CDR3 protein: CASSPQGGGRSNEQFF
D gene: TRBD2; V gene: TRBV6-1; J gene: TRBJ2-7; clone size: few; CDR3 DNA: TGTGCCAGCAGTGAACTCCCGGGGGGAGAGTACGAGCAGTACTTC; CDR3 protein: CASSELPGGEYEQYF
D gene: .; V gene: TRBV6-1; J gene: TRBJ2-2; clone size: .; CDR3 DNA: TGTGCCAGCAGTAGCGCTAGAATAAACACCGGGGAGCTGTTTTTT; CDR3 protein: CASSSARINTGELFF
D gene: TRBD1; V gene: TRBV6-1; J gene: TRBJ2-3; clone size: large; CDR3 DNA: TGTGCCAGCAGTGAAGCGGCAGGGGGCTTAGATACGCAGTATTTT; CDR3 protein: CASSEAAGGLDTQYF
D gene: .; V gene: TRBV27; J gene: TRBJ2-1; clone size: .; CDR3 DNA: TGTGCCAGCAGTTTAAGCGGCAGGGGATGGGTTGAGCAGTTCTTC; CDR3 protein: CASSLSGRGWVEQFF
D gene: TRBD2; V gene: TRBV6-1; J gene: TRBJ2-5; clone size: .; CDR3 DNA: TGTGCCAGCACGTGCTCGGGAGGTGAGGCCCTGTACTTC; CDR3 protein: CASTCSGGEALYF
D gene: TRBD1; V gene: TRBV27; J gene: TRBJ2-5; clone size: few; CDR3 DNA: TGTGCCAGCAGTACCCAGGGGGCTCGGGAGACCCAGTACTTC; CDR3 protein: CASSTQGARETQYF
D gene: .; V gene: TRBV6-4; J gene: TRBJ2-1; clone size: .; CDR3 DNA: TGTGCCAGCATTGGACATCTCAATGAGCAGTTCTTC; CDR3 protein: CASIGHLNEQFF
D gene: TRBD2; V gene: TRBV7-6; J gene: TRBJ2-1; clone size: .; CDR3 DNA: TGTGCCAGCAGCTCAACCGGGACTAGCTTCTCCTACAATGAGCAGTTCTTC; CDR3 protein: CASSSTGTSFSYNEQFF
D gene: TRBD2; V gene: TRBV6-1; J gene: TRBJ2-3; clone size: .; CDR3 DNA: TGTGCCAGCAGTGTGGTAGCGGGGGGCACAGAGACGCAGTATTTT; CDR3 protein: CASSVVAGGTETQYF
D gene: .; V gene: TRBV25-1; J gene: TRBJ1-1; clone size: .; CDR3 DNA: TGTGCCAGCAGGGGGGGGGGCACTGAAGCTTTCTTT; CDR3 protein: CASRGGGTEAFF
D gene: .; V gene: TRBV10-2; J gene: TRBJ1-2; clone size: few; CDR3 DNA: TGCGCCAGCAGTGGCAACTACCTAACAGGTTACTATGGCTACACCTTC; CDR3 protein: CASSGNYLTGYYGYTF
D gene: .; V gene: TRBV27; J gene: TRBJ1-6; clone size: few; CDR3 DNA: TGTGCCAGCCGGGACCCCAGCTCCTATAATTCACCCCTCCACTTT; CDR3 protein: CASRDPSSYNSPLHF
D gene: TRBD1; V gene: TRBV10-1; J gene: TRBJ2-1; clone size: medium-sized; CDR3 DNA: TGCGCCAGCAGTGAGCTGGGGACAGGGGGCGTTCGGTTCTTC; CDR3 protein: CASSELGTGGVRFF
D gene: .; V gene: TRBV7-2; J gene: TRBJ2-3; clone size: .; CDR3 DNA: TGTGCCAGGAGCCTAGGAGGGGGTGACACAGATACGCAGTATTTT; CDR3 protein: CARSLGGGDTDTQYF
D gene: TRBD2; V gene: TRBV6-1; J gene: TRBJ2-7; clone size: .; CDR3 DNA: TGTGCCAGCACCGACCCTGGGCTAGCGGGACATCCCAATGAGCAGTACTTC; CDR3 protein: CASTDPGLAGHPNEQYF
D gene: .; V gene: TRBV6-4; J gene: TRBJ2-3; clone size: .; CDR3 DNA: TGTGCCAGCAGCTCAAGGTCCGGGGGAACAGATACGCAGTATTTT; CDR3 protein: CASSSRSGGTDTQYF
D gene: .; V gene: TRBV10-3; J gene: TRBJ2-7; clone size: medium-sized; CDR3 DNA: TGTGCCGTCCAGGGACTTTCATACGAGCAGTACTTC; CDR3 protein: CAVQGLSYEQYF
D gene: .; V gene: TRBV6-1; J gene: TRBJ2-1; clone size: .; CDR3 DNA: TGTGCCAGCAGAACTCCGCGGCTAGCGAACAATGAGCAGTTCTTC; CDR3 protein: CASRTPRLANNEQFF
D gene: .; V gene: TRBV10-1; J gene: TRBJ2-5; clone size: .; CDR3 DNA: TGTGCGGGGAGTGGGGGCACTCACGAGGATACCCAGTACTTC; CDR3 protein: CAGSGGTHEDTQYF
D gene: TRBD2; V gene: TRBV6-5; J gene: TRBJ2-5; clone size: .; CDR3 DNA: TGTGCCAGCAGTTACCTGACTAGCGGGAGGCCGGGAGAGCAGTACTTC; CDR3 protein: CASSYLTSGRPGEQYF
D gene: .; V gene: TRBV6-1; J gene: TRBJ2-6; clone size: once; CDR3 DNA: TGTGCCAGCAGTCCTGCCTCACTCTCTGGGGCCAACGTCCTGACTTTC; CDR3 protein: CASSPASLSGANVLTF
D gene: .; V gene: TRBV10-1; J gene: TRBJ1-5; clone size: many; CDR3 DNA: TGCGCCAGCAGTGACAGGCTACTCAATCAGCCCCAGCATTTT; CDR3 protein: CASSDRLLNQPQHF
D gene: TRBD2; V gene: TRBV6-1; J gene: TRBJ2-7; clone size: .; CDR3 DNA: TGTGCCAGCAGTGAGTGGGCGGGAGGGCGCTACGAGCAGTACTTC; CDR3 protein: CASSEWAGGRYEQYF
D gene: .; V gene: TRBV5-1; J gene: TRBJ1-1; clone size: .; CDR3 DNA: TGCGCCAGCAGCTTTGGGGGGAGGGCTGAAGCTTTCTTT; CDR3 protein: CASSFGGRAEAFF
D gene: .; V gene: TRBV6-1; J gene: TRBJ2-3; clone size: many; CDR3 DNA: TGTGCCAGCAGGCTCGGGGGGCGCACAGATACGCAGTATTTT; CDR3 protein: CASRLGGRTDTQYF
D gene: .; V gene: TRBV6-1; J gene: TRBJ2-4; clone size: .; CDR3 DNA: TGTGCCAGCAGTCGGGGGTCTCAAAGGAAAAACATTCAGTACTTC; CDR3 protein: CASSRGSQRKNIQYF